The clone carrying this T cell receptor (beta chain) was found many times. The antigen remains unidentified. RNA transcripts provided the source from which TCR beta CDR3 regions were amplified. The HTBI primer set was used in a first-round RT-PCR of the TCR CDR3. One entry per CDR3 protein results from TCRdb running MiXCR on the multiplex PCR reads. The sample yields hundreds of thousands of distinct CDR3 sequences, about 18% seen once. The CDR3 runs 11 residues. V lost 4 bases and J lost 5, with 5 bases in between. Per the germline V gene, CDR1 is MNHNS and CDR2 is SASEGT. This sample is drawn from a study of T cells in Graves' hyperthyroidism and ophthalmopathy. Study-wide points: The model foresaw ophthalmopathy a median about 6.1 months prior to onset.

Uncontrolled infection, other autoimmune disease, pregnancy or lactation barred patients from enrollment. The chain couples TRBV6-1 to TRBJ2-5; no clear D gene. Sequenced input: blood. The clonotype originates from a woman under 30 with Graves' hyperthyroidism. The CDR3, as DNA: TGTGCCAGCAGTGTATGGGAGACCCAGTACTTC. This sequence encodes CASSVWETQYF.